The subject of this entry is one T cell receptor (beta chain). Libraries were prepared by immunoSEQ multiplex PCR; TCRdb keeps only in-frame clonotypes and omits some of them. Among roughly 90,000 clones listed, around 82% were seen once. Germline CDR1 and CDR2: WSHSY and SAAADI. This CDR3 region has 12 residues. V dropped 4 bases and J dropped 7 bases, with 10 bases sitting between them. This specimen belongs to a study of control samples from healthy donors and cancer patients. V is TRBV10-2 and J is TRBJ1-2; D gene ambiguous. Sequenced sample: blood. The clonotype comes from a woman aged 60 to 75 in good health. CDR3 residues: CASSGQSVGYTF. As DNA, the CDR3 is TGCGCCAGCAGTGGTCAGTCTGTTGGCTACACCTTC.